Listed below are T cell receptor beta chains from one sample, sequenced in a study of blood T cells in healthy people across ages. MiXCR, applied by TCRdb to the 5' RACE reads, yields one record per CDR3 protein. Of approximately 1,000,000 distinct CDR3 sequences listed, roughly 45% are singletons. The material sequenced was blood. The receptors derive from a woman aged 55-70 years in good health. The CDR3 runs from the conserved cysteine through the conserved F or W. Clone size is stated in some rows and not others, as once, few, many or a class when expanded.

>TRBV20-1|once|TRBJ1-5
CSARAGGQPQHF
>TRBV29-1|NA|TRBJ2-7
CSVVGGAVGTYEQYF
>TRBV3-1|few|TRBJ1-2
CASRGWRRPGIGGYTF
>TRBV27|NA|TRBJ1-5
CASSNHREGPGNQPQHF
>TRBV7-9|many|TRBJ2-7
CASSFPSSYEQYF
>TRBV15|NA|TRBJ2-3
CATSLGSQSTDTQYF
>TRBV4-1|NA|TRBJ2-5
CASTLRRAGEGTQYF
>TRBV20-1|NA|TRBJ2-7
CSASQSPYEQYF
>TRBV2|few|TRBJ2-4
CASMDAIVAKNIQYF
>TRBV10-3|few|TRBJ1-1
CASSKSSNTEAFF
>TRBV7-2|NA|TRBJ2-7
CASSLGGRGLEQYF
>TRBV5-1|once|TRBJ2-1
CASTIYNEQFF
>TRBV28|NA|TRBJ1-1
CASTSSRDRVMQAFF
>TRBV9|NA|TRBJ2-1
CASSVATSGSNEQFF
>TRBV2|NA|TRBJ2-5
CVSSERTSGIRETQYF
>TRBV27|NA|TRBJ2-2
CASSLTANTGELFF
>TRBV20-1|few|TRBJ2-2
CSASPSWLIGELFF
>TRBV15|NA|TRBJ1-2
CATSREGGSYGYTF
>TRBV7-6|NA|TRBJ2-7
CASSLGTPPAGEQYF
>TRBV29-1|NA|TRBJ2-7
CSVEDPAGGPYEQYF
>TRBV5-5|few|TRBJ2-5
CASSLRDTRQETQYF
>TRBV20-1|NA|TRBJ2-7
CSALTASYEQYF
>TRBV19|NA|NA
CASSIYPGGSYNEQYF
>TRBV29-1|many|TRBJ2-7
CSVEGTGPYEQYF
>TRBV6-2/TRBV6-3|NA|TRBJ2-7
CASNQMGSYEQYF
>TRBV5-1|NA|TRBJ2-5
CASSLGRYQYNEQYF
>TRBV5-1|NA|TRBJ2-3
CASSLTSGYGKGTDTQSF
>TRBV20-1|NA|TRBJ2-7
CSAGDGDYEQYF
>TRBV4-1|NA|TRBJ2-7
CASSHPSSGTSYEQYF
>TRBV20-1|few|TRBJ2-5
CSATNSSGRPQETQYF
>TRBV28|NA|TRBJ2-1
CASSLGIGRTFNEQFF
>TRBV20-1|few|TRBJ2-7
CSAEAGSYEQYF
>TRBV7-9|NA|TRBJ2-1
CVSSLGTAPYNEQFF